This TCR beta chain was retrieved from a study of cytomegalovirus exposure and HLA in healthy donors. The method was immunoSEQ multiplex PCR; TCRdb's version includes in-frame clones alone and lacks a portion of them. This table holds 110,000 to 150,000 clones, about 94% found once. Germline values: CDR1 SGHAT, CDR2 FQNNGV. This CDR3 has 14 residues. The trim removed 6 bases at V and 8 bases at J, leaving 7 bases unmatched. The donors formed part of the roughly 120-subject validation cohort, distinct from the roughly 630-subject first cohort. Sample: PBMCs. This chain links TRBV11-2 with TRBJ2-1; 10 bases fit TRBD2. The origin of this receptor is a man between 18 and 29 years old in good health and CMV-seropositive. The CDR3 is CASRSPSGSDEQFF. CDR3 bases: TGTGCCAGCAGATCTCCTAGCGGGAGCGATGAGCAGTTCTTC.